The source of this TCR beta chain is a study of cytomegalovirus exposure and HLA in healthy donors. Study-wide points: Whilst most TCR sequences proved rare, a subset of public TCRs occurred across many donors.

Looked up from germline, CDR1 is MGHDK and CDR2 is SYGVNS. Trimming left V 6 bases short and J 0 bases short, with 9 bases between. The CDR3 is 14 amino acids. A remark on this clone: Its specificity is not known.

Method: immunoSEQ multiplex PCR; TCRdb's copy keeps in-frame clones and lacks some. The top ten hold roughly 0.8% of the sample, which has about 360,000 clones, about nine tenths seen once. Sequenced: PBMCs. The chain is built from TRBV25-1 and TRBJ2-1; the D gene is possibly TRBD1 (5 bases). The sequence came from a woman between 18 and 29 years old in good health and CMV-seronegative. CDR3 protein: CASSRDSSYNEQFF. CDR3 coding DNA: TGTGCCAGCAGCAGGGATTCCTCCTACAATGAGCAGTTCTTC.